A selection of T cell receptor beta chains follows, all from one sample in a study of shared clonotypes between healthy human individuals. The table came from immunoSEQ multiplex PCR; TCRdb's copy has only in-frame clones and leaves some out. The table includes around 1.5 million clones, approximately 98% detected once. The sequencing input was naive CD4+ T cells sorted from blood. These receptor sequences come from a man aged 30 to 45 in good health. The conserved cysteine and the conserved F or W are not part of the CDR3 here. Rows give clone size only sometimes, using once, few, many, or a class for an expanded clone.

>.|TRBV18
ASSPRADTTLGQRNEKLF
>.|TRBV4-3
ASSLGEAGGSDTQY
>.|TRBV30
AWTDRERPEAF
>.|TRBV10-1
ALTELMEKLF
>.|TRBV10-3
AMRYDISNEQF
>.|TRBV6-1
ASSEGTSGSYEQY
>.|TRBV28
ASGLVYEQF
>.|TRBV5-6
ASSLSVPGELF
>.|TRBV15
ATLFAGELF
>.|TRBV5-1
ASSLASGSHNEQF
>.|TRBV11-2
ASSLDRGSTDTQY
>.|TRBV5-1
ASSPGVLSSYNEQF
>.|TRBV6-1
ASSEGGWGYNEQF
>.|TRBV2
ASSDRTNIQY
>.|TRBV6-6
ASKTSWRGELF
>.|TRBV4-3
ASSQEPDTEAF
>.|TRBV30
AWSASSYHEQF
>.|TRBV9
ASSVLGAPGNTIY
>.|TRBV28
ASSLSYQPQH
>.|TRBV2
ASSPQAPRTVYEQY
>.|TRBV4-2
ASSQDRDRELREQY
>once|TRBV5-4
ASKLAPVSSYEQY
>once|TRBV6-5
ASSYSTLGEQY
>.|TRBV19
ASRLVAGVNEQF
>.|TRBV28
ALRSGSTDTQY
>.|TRBV4-3
ASSQLPPSASGSTDTQY